Listed below are T cell receptor beta chains from one sample, sequenced in a study of blood T cell repertoires in COVID-19. The protocol was immunoSEQ multiplex PCR, while the TCRdb copy is restricted to in-frame clones and leaves out a portion. The profile shows about 370,000 clones, roughly 90% of them singletons. The material sequenced was PBMCs or T cells enriched from blood (not recorded which). All receptors derive from a woman in her 40s who had been exposed to COVID-19. CDR3s include the opening cysteine and the closing phenylalanine or tryptophan. Fields, in order: J gene, D gene, V gene, clone size, CDR3 protein, CDR3 DNA. A D gene is named only where the DNA matches it firmly. Clone size, where shown, is once, few, many, or a class for clones that have expanded.

J gene: TRBJ1-2
D gene: NA
V gene: TRBV6-5
clone size: NA
CDR3 protein: CASSLHRDPNYGYTF
CDR3 DNA: TGTGCCAGCAGCTTACACAGGGATCCTAACTATGGCTACACCTTC

J gene: TRBJ1-1
D gene: NA
V gene: TRBV19
clone size: NA
CDR3 protein: CASRIGDRNTEAFF
CDR3 DNA: TGTGCCAGTAGGATCGGTGATAGGAACACTGAAGCTTTCTTT

J gene: TRBJ1-1
D gene: NA
V gene: TRBV5-1
clone size: NA
CDR3 protein: CASSYSGVSTEAFF
CDR3 DNA: TGCGCCAGCAGCTACTCAGGGGTAAGCACTGAAGCTTTCTTT

J gene: TRBJ2-7
D gene: NA
V gene: TRBV10-2
clone size: NA
CDR3 protein: CASLTSSYEQYF
CDR3 DNA: TGCGCCAGCTTAACATCCTCCTACGAGCAGTACTTC

J gene: TRBJ1-1
D gene: NA
V gene: TRBV19
clone size: NA
CDR3 protein: CASSPPGGPAEAFF
CDR3 DNA: TGTGCCAGTAGTCCCCCCGGGGGGCCGGCTGAAGCTTTCTTT

J gene: TRBJ1-2
D gene: TRBD1
V gene: TRBV5-1
clone size: NA
CDR3 protein: CASSFRTGGEDKGYTF
CDR3 DNA: TGCGCCAGCAGCTTTAGGACAGGGGGCGAAGATAAGGGCTACACCTTC

J gene: TRBJ2-7
D gene: NA
V gene: TRBV2
clone size: NA
CDR3 protein: CASGFRNEQYF
CDR3 DNA: TGTGCCAGTGGGTTCAGGAACGAGCAGTACTTC

J gene: TRBJ2-1
D gene: NA
V gene: TRBV7-2
clone size: NA
CDR3 protein: CASNRQTGIDEQFF
CDR3 DNA: TGTGCCAGCAACCGCCAGACAGGAATCGATGAGCAGTTCTTC

J gene: TRBJ2-4
D gene: NA
V gene: TRBV30
clone size: NA
CDR3 protein: CAWTRGNIQYF
CDR3 DNA: TGTGCCTGGACGCGGGGAAACATTCAGTACTTC

J gene: TRBJ1-6
D gene: NA
V gene: TRBV12-3/TRBV12-4
clone size: NA
CDR3 protein: CASSLVGGSPLHF
CDR3 DNA: TGTGCCAGCAGTTTAGTGGGGGGATCACCCCTCCACTTT

J gene: TRBJ1-4
D gene: NA
V gene: TRBV5-1
clone size: NA
CDR3 protein: CASSSEVVEKLFF
CDR3 DNA: TGCGCCAGCAGCTCTGAGGTAGTGGAAAAACTGTTTTTT

J gene: TRBJ1-3
D gene: NA
V gene: TRBV9
clone size: NA
CDR3 protein: CASSVVPYSGNTIYF
CDR3 DNA: TGTGCCAGCAGCGTAGTCCCTTACTCTGGAAACACCATATATTTT

J gene: TRBJ1-1
D gene: NA
V gene: TRBV29-1
clone size: few
CDR3 protein: CSVVRVSLTEAFF
CDR3 DNA: TGCAGCGTTGTGCGGGTATCACTCACTGAAGCTTTCTTT

J gene: TRBJ1-1
D gene: NA
V gene: TRBV7-2
clone size: NA
CDR3 protein: CASSLAGRPTEAFF
CDR3 DNA: TGTGCCAGCAGCTTAGCGGGCAGACCGACTGAAGCTTTCTTT

J gene: TRBJ1-2
D gene: TRBD1
V gene: TRBV9
clone size: few
CDR3 protein: CASSVGGTGGLGNGYTF
CDR3 DNA: TGTGCCAGCAGCGTAGGGGGGACAGGAGGTTTAGGCAATGGCTACACCTTC

J gene: TRBJ2-2
D gene: TRBD2
V gene: TRBV9
clone size: NA
CDR3 protein: CASSVGTSMGAGELFF
CDR3 DNA: TGTGCCAGCAGCGTGGGGACTAGCATGGGGGCCGGGGAGCTGTTTTTT

J gene: TRBJ1-1
D gene: NA
V gene: TRBV29-1
clone size: NA
CDR3 protein: CSVTTTGLGSTEAFF
CDR3 DNA: TGCAGCGTGACAACTACAGGGCTCGGCTCCACTGAAGCTTTCTTT

J gene: TRBJ1-2
D gene: NA
V gene: TRBV18
clone size: few
CDR3 protein: CASSSNQNYGYTF
CDR3 DNA: TGTGCCAGCTCATCCAACCAGAACTATGGCTACACCTTC

J gene: TRBJ1-1
D gene: TRBD1
V gene: TRBV19
clone size: NA
CDR3 protein: CASSPGQFVPQVNTEAFF
CDR3 DNA: TGTGCCAGTAGCCCGGGACAGTTTGTCCCGCAAGTCAACACTGAAGCTTTCTTT

J gene: TRBJ1-5
D gene: TRBD1
V gene: TRBV19
clone size: NA
CDR3 protein: CASSFSTRTGLSNQPQHF
CDR3 DNA: TGTGCCAGTAGTTTCTCAACCCGGACAGGTCTTAGCAATCAGCCCCAGCATTTT

J gene: TRBJ2-2
D gene: NA
V gene: TRBV27
clone size: few
CDR3 protein: CASSFQRAGELFF
CDR3 DNA: TGTGCCAGCAGTTTTCAGCGGGCCGGGGAGCTGTTTTTT

J gene: TRBJ1-1
D gene: NA
V gene: TRBV5-4
clone size: NA
CDR3 protein: CASNKPGKSEAFF
CDR3 DNA: TGTGCCAGCAACAAACCCGGGAAGTCTGAAGCTTTCTTT

J gene: TRBJ1-1
D gene: NA
V gene: TRBV9
clone size: NA
CDR3 protein: CASSVEPNTEAFF
CDR3 DNA: TGTGCCAGCAGCGTAGAGCCGAACACTGAAGCTTTCTTT